What follows describes a single T cell receptor (beta chain). Authors' methods: Out-of-frame sequences were removed, leaving about 2,300,000 distinct TCRbeta sequences. The assay was immunoSEQ multiplex PCR, and TCRdb's table has in-frame clones only and misses some. The V and J calls and the clone size are those of that table, but D and trimming were determined from the DNA. The repertoire has approximately 53,000 clones, under 80% of them found once; the top ten carry more than 0.65%. CDR1 and CDR2 (germline): MNHEY, SVGAGI. The CDR3 totals 12 residues. These data are taken from a study of memory CD4+ T cells and cytomegalovirus serostatus. Single viable CD3+CD4+CD8-CD45RO+ cells were sorted as the memory CD4+ T cells.

Source material: memory CD4+ T cells from blood. This chain joins TRBV6-5 and TRBJ2-5; perhaps TRBD1 as D (6 bases). Near its end, the DNA agrees better with TRBJ2-7, so the J call may be wrong. The TCR originated in an adult in good health and CMV-seronegative. CDR3 bases: TGTGCCAGCAGTTTAGGGGGCTACGAGCAGTACTTC. It codes for CASSLGGYEQYF.